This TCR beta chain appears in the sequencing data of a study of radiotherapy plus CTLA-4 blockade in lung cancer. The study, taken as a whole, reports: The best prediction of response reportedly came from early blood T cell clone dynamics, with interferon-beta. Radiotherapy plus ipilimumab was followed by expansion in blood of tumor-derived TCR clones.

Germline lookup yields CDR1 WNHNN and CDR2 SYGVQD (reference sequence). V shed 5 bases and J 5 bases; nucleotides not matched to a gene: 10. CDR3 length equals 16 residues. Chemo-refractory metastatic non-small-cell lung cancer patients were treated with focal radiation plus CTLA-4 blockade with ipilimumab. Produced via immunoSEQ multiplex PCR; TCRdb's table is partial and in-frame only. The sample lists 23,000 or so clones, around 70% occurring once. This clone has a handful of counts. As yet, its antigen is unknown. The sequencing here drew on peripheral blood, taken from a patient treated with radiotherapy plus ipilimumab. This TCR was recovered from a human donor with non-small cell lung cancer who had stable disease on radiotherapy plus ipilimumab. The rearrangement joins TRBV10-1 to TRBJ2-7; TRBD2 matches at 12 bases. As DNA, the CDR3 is TGCGCCAGCAGTCCAGTTACTAGCGGGAGGTTCGACGAGCAGTACTTC. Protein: CASSPVTSGRFDEQYF.